These T cell receptor beta chains were read from a single sample in a study of blood T cells in healthy people across ages. Each CDR3 protein is one row after TCRdb ran MiXCR on the 5' RACE reads. The table records over 1.5 million distinct CDR3 sequences, around 48% of them present only once. The sequenced sample was blood. These receptors all stem from a woman aged 35 to 49 in good health. The CDR3 runs from the conserved cysteine through the conserved F or W. D genes are given only for firm matches. Part of the rows lack a size; the others show once, few, many or a class for expanded clones.

clone_size: .; d_call: TRBD1; j_call: TRBJ1-5; v_call: TRBV4-1; cdr3_aa: CASSQTGGEEPQHF; cdr3_nt: TGCGCCAGCAGCCAAACAGGGGGGGAAGAGCCCCAGCATTTT
clone_size: few; d_call: TRBD2; j_call: TRBJ2-5; v_call: TRBV6-2/TRBV6-3; cdr3_aa: CASSYPSAGSGGDQETQYF; cdr3_nt: TGTGCCAGCAGTTACCCGTCGGCAGGGAGCGGGGGAGACCAAGAGACCCAGTACTTC
clone_size: .; d_call: TRBD1; j_call: TRBJ2-6; v_call: TRBV6-1; cdr3_aa: CASSTIAGTGVPGANVLTF; cdr3_nt: TGTGCCAGCAGTACCATCGCCGGGACAGGGGTGCCTGGGGCCAACGTCCTGACTTTC
clone_size: few; d_call: .; j_call: TRBJ2-5; v_call: TRBV7-9; cdr3_aa: CASSISDKGRQETQYF; cdr3_nt: TGTGCCAGCAGCATTAGCGATAAAGGGCGACAAGAGACCCAGTACTTC
clone_size: .; d_call: .; j_call: TRBJ1-2; v_call: TRBV27; cdr3_aa: CASSFNRANGYTF; cdr3_nt: TGTGCCAGCAGCTTTAACCGGGCCAATGGCTACACCTTC
clone_size: few; d_call: .; j_call: TRBJ2-5; v_call: TRBV6-5; cdr3_aa: CASSPDPRGEQYF; cdr3_nt: TGTGCCAGCAGTCCCGACCCTCGGGGTGAGCAGTACTTC
clone_size: few; d_call: .; j_call: TRBJ2-1; v_call: TRBV28; cdr3_aa: CASSSSGTGLNEQFF; cdr3_nt: TGTGCCAGCAGTTCCTCCGGGACTGGTTTAAATGAGCAGTTCTTC
clone_size: .; d_call: .; j_call: TRBJ2-7; v_call: TRBV14; cdr3_aa: CASSQPSPSLHYEQYF; cdr3_nt: TGTGCCAGCAGCCAACCAAGCCCGAGCCTCCACTACGAGCAGTACTTC
clone_size: .; d_call: .; j_call: TRBJ2-4; v_call: TRBV7-8; cdr3_aa: CASSPARAGVSIQYF; cdr3_nt: TGTGCCAGCAGCCCAGCCAGGGCAGGGGTTAGCATTCAGTACTTC
clone_size: few; d_call: TRBD2; j_call: TRBJ2-3; v_call: TRBV6-5; cdr3_aa: CASSPSSGEVTDTQYF; cdr3_nt: TGTGCCAGCAGCCCCTCCAGCGGGGAAGTCACAGATACGCAGTATTTT
clone_size: few; d_call: TRBD1; j_call: TRBJ2-5; v_call: TRBV29-1; cdr3_aa: CSVGQGEGTQYF; cdr3_nt: TGCAGCGTTGGACAGGGGGAGGGGACCCAGTACTTC
clone_size: .; d_call: .; j_call: TRBJ1-4; v_call: TRBV6-2/TRBV6-3; cdr3_aa: CASSYSGGRSEKLFF; cdr3_nt: TGTGCCAGCAGTTACTCCGGGGGGCGTAGTGAAAAACTGTTTTTT
clone_size: .; d_call: .; j_call: TRBJ2-1; v_call: TRBV11-2; cdr3_aa: CASSSPVEDQQFF; cdr3_nt: TGTGCCAGCAGCTCCCCGGTAGAGGATCAGCAGTTCTTC
clone_size: few; d_call: .; j_call: TRBJ2-3; v_call: TRBV12-3/TRBV12-4; cdr3_aa: CASTLGHQADTQYF; cdr3_nt: TGTGCCAGCACCTTGGGACATCAGGCAGATACGCAGTATTTT
clone_size: .; d_call: .; j_call: TRBJ2-1; v_call: TRBV24-1; cdr3_aa: CATSDPTGPATNEQFF; cdr3_nt: TGTGCCACCAGTGATCCAACCGGGCCCGCAACAAATGAGCAGTTCTTC
clone_size: few; d_call: .; j_call: TRBJ2-5; v_call: TRBV5-5; cdr3_aa: CASSLADRGPLPETQYF; cdr3_nt: TGTGCCAGCAGCTTGGCCGATAGGGGACCCTTGCCAGAGACCCAGTACTTC
clone_size: .; d_call: .; j_call: TRBJ2-5; v_call: TRBV24-1; cdr3_aa: CATSDLGDLGETQYF; cdr3_nt: TGTGCCACCAGTGATTTGGGGGACCTGGGGGAGACCCAGTACTTC
clone_size: .; d_call: TRBD1; j_call: TRBJ2-4; v_call: TRBV6-1; cdr3_aa: CASSEAGQGRNIQYF; cdr3_nt: TGTGCCAGCAGTGAAGCGGGACAGGGGAGAAACATTCAGTACTTC
clone_size: .; d_call: .; j_call: TRBJ1-2; v_call: TRBV15; cdr3_aa: CATSRRTAHYGYTF; cdr3_nt: TGTGCCACCAGCAGGCGGACAGCTCACTATGGCTACACCTTC
clone_size: once; d_call: .; j_call: TRBJ2-5; v_call: TRBV11-2; cdr3_aa: CASSSEHGQETQYF; cdr3_nt: TGTGCCAGCAGCTCGGAACATGGGCAAGAGACCCAGTACTTC
clone_size: .; d_call: TRBD1; j_call: TRBJ1-2; v_call: TRBV24-1; cdr3_aa: CATSDRTGVGYTF; cdr3_nt: TGTGCCACCAGTGACCGGACAGGGGTTGGCTACACCTTC
clone_size: few; d_call: TRBD2; j_call: TRBJ2-1; v_call: TRBV9; cdr3_aa: CASSVGGGVGDEQFF; cdr3_nt: TGTGCCAGCAGCGTAGGCGGGGGGGTTGGTGATGAGCAGTTCTTC
clone_size: .; d_call: TRBD1; j_call: TRBJ2-5; v_call: TRBV9; cdr3_aa: CASSVEPAIGQGRETQYF; cdr3_nt: TGTGCCAGCAGCGTAGAACCAGCGATCGGACAGGGAAGGGAGACCCAGTACTTC
clone_size: .; d_call: TRBD1; j_call: TRBJ1-4; v_call: TRBV5-1; cdr3_aa: CASCERGTGGEKLFF; cdr3_nt: TGCGCCAGCTGCGAACGAGGGACAGGGGGAGAAAAACTGTTTTTT
clone_size: .; d_call: .; j_call: TRBJ1-2; v_call: TRBV19; cdr3_aa: CASSINGRGYGYTF; cdr3_nt: TGTGCCAGTAGTATAAATGGCAGGGGCTATGGCTACACCTTC
clone_size: .; d_call: TRBD2; j_call: TRBJ2-2; v_call: TRBV15; cdr3_aa: CATSRVAGLANTGELFF; cdr3_nt: TGTGCCACCAGCAGAGTCGCTGGACTAGCGAACACCGGGGAGCTGTTTTTT
clone_size: few; d_call: TRBD2; j_call: TRBJ2-4; v_call: TRBV20-1; cdr3_aa: CSARMLAGGPIAKNIQYF; cdr3_nt: TGCAGTGCTAGAATGCTAGCGGGGGGCCCTATAGCCAAAAACATTCAGTACTTC
clone_size: .; d_call: TRBD1; j_call: TRBJ2-7; v_call: TRBV12-5; cdr3_aa: CASGLTSDRERTYNEQYF; cdr3_nt: TGTGCTAGTGGTTTGACCTCGGACAGGGAGAGGACCTACAATGAGCAGTACTTC
clone_size: .; d_call: .; j_call: TRBJ2-3; v_call: TRBV7-2; cdr3_aa: CASSLEAWDTQYF; cdr3_nt: TGTGCCAGCAGCTTAGAGGCTTGGGATACGCAGTATTTT
clone_size: .; d_call: TRBD1; j_call: TRBJ2-3; v_call: TRBV12-3/TRBV12-4; cdr3_aa: CARSQGSNTDTQYF; cdr3_nt: TGTGCCAGGTCACAGGGGTCGAACACAGATACGCAGTATTTT
clone_size: .; d_call: .; j_call: TRBJ2-2; v_call: TRBV6-5; cdr3_aa: CASRHRSGGELFF; cdr3_nt: TGTGCCAGCAGACACAGGAGCGGCGGGGAGCTGTTTTTT
clone_size: .; d_call: TRBD1; j_call: TRBJ2-3; v_call: TRBV6-6; cdr3_aa: CASRRQGSVPDTQYF; cdr3_nt: TGTGCCAGCAGACGACAGGGGTCGGTCCCAGATACGCAGTATTTT
clone_size: .; d_call: .; j_call: TRBJ2-1; v_call: TRBV6-5; cdr3_aa: CASSYSGGQQFF; cdr3_nt: TGTGCCAGCAGTTACTCGGGGGGCCAGCAGTTCTTC
clone_size: once; d_call: .; j_call: TRBJ1-1; v_call: TRBV7-9; cdr3_aa: CASSFIPGGPAFF; cdr3_nt: TGTGCCAGCAGCTTTATCCCCGGGGGCCCGGCTTTCTTT
clone_size: few; d_call: .; j_call: TRBJ2-1; v_call: TRBV5-1; cdr3_aa: CASSLRGGSPRHEQFF; cdr3_nt: TGCGCCAGCAGCTTGAGGGGGGGGAGCCCCAGGCATGAGCAGTTCTTC
clone_size: few; d_call: .; j_call: TRBJ2-5; v_call: TRBV24-1; cdr3_aa: CATSLVGLETQYF; cdr3_nt: TGTGCCACCAGTTTGGTGGGTTTGGAGACCCAGTACTTC
clone_size: many; d_call: .; j_call: TRBJ2-1; v_call: TRBV4-2; cdr3_aa: CASSQGSGGTYNEQFF; cdr3_nt: TGTGCCAGCAGCCAAGGTTCCGGGGGGACATACAATGAGCAGTTCTTC